A selection of T cell receptor beta chains follows, all from one sample in a study of PD-L1 blockade in urothelial cancer. Libraries were prepared by immunoSEQ multiplex PCR; TCRdb keeps only in-frame clonotypes and omits some of them. The data show about 26,000 clones, around nine tenths seen once. Sequenced here: PBMCs, sampled around atezolizumab (anti-PD-L1) treatment. The receptors stem from a man aged 60-69 years with urothelial cancer. Each CDR3 is given without its conserved first and last residue. The D gene is left open where the match is weak. Where a row states a size, it is once, few, many or the class of an expanded clone; other rows omit it.

CDR3 protein: ASSLRGTSYQETQY
clone size: few
V gene: TRBV5-6
D gene: .
J gene: TRBJ2-5

CDR3 protein: ASHVGGNYNSPLH
clone size: few
V gene: TRBV13
D gene: .
J gene: TRBJ1-6

CDR3 protein: ASSDVATPREKLF
clone size: .
V gene: TRBV6-4
D gene: .
J gene: TRBJ1-4

CDR3 protein: ASSEKAFYQPQH
clone size: .
V gene: TRBV2
D gene: .
J gene: TRBJ1-5

CDR3 protein: ASSLVPTSGRAHEQY
clone size: .
V gene: TRBV5-1
D gene: TRBD2
J gene: TRBJ2-7

CDR3 protein: ASSPTWGREQY
clone size: .
V gene: TRBV5-1
D gene: .
J gene: TRBJ2-7

CDR3 protein: ASSNGLAGGQETQY
clone size: .
V gene: TRBV7-2
D gene: TRBD2
J gene: TRBJ2-5

CDR3 protein: ASSLRGTISGTQY
clone size: .
V gene: TRBV7-2
D gene: .
J gene: TRBJ2-5

CDR3 protein: ASSVVPGMNTEAF
clone size: .
V gene: TRBV9
D gene: .
J gene: TRBJ1-1

CDR3 protein: ASSLWGDRDYEQY
clone size: .
V gene: TRBV7-9
D gene: TRBD1
J gene: TRBJ2-7

CDR3 protein: SVDFLYTEAF
clone size: once
V gene: TRBV29-1
D gene: .
J gene: TRBJ1-1

CDR3 protein: ASSLGGGAAYNEQF
clone size: .
V gene: TRBV7-3
D gene: .
J gene: TRBJ2-1

CDR3 protein: AWSTGSYNSPLH
clone size: .
V gene: TRBV30
D gene: .
J gene: TRBJ1-6

CDR3 protein: ASRPTGVYEQY
clone size: .
V gene: TRBV6-5
D gene: TRBD1
J gene: TRBJ2-7

CDR3 protein: AWSLGQGTSYEQY
clone size: .
V gene: TRBV30
D gene: TRBD1
J gene: TRBJ2-7

CDR3 protein: ASSDVGGNYGYT
clone size: .
V gene: TRBV2
D gene: .
J gene: TRBJ1-2

CDR3 protein: ASSLRPGNTYEQY
clone size: .
V gene: TRBV5-1
D gene: .
J gene: TRBJ2-7

CDR3 protein: ASSEYINEQF
clone size: .
V gene: TRBV10-2
D gene: .
J gene: TRBJ2-1

CDR3 protein: ASSRGQGRNTEAF
clone size: .
V gene: TRBV27
D gene: TRBD1
J gene: TRBJ1-1

CDR3 protein: ASSVFQTGPYEQY
clone size: .
V gene: TRBV9
D gene: .
J gene: TRBJ2-7

CDR3 protein: ASSVAGTGGYEQY
clone size: few
V gene: TRBV9
D gene: TRBD1
J gene: TRBJ2-7

CDR3 protein: ASSLQGARNQPQH
clone size: .
V gene: TRBV7-9
D gene: TRBD1
J gene: TRBJ1-5

CDR3 protein: SVGTGRLAF
clone size: .
V gene: TRBV29-1
D gene: TRBD1
J gene: TRBJ1-1

CDR3 protein: ASSLPGFDTEAF
clone size: few
V gene: TRBV6-5
D gene: .
J gene: TRBJ1-1

CDR3 protein: ASSPDSSRGYT
clone size: .
V gene: TRBV18
D gene: .
J gene: TRBJ1-2

CDR3 protein: ASSLGLASNTQY
clone size: .
V gene: TRBV11-1
D gene: .
J gene: TRBJ2-3

CDR3 protein: ASSLSGTGGEKLF
clone size: .
V gene: TRBV27
D gene: TRBD1
J gene: TRBJ1-4

CDR3 protein: ASSLDPASYEQY
clone size: .
V gene: TRBV5-1
D gene: .
J gene: TRBJ2-7

CDR3 protein: ASSESWDRYLNQPQH
clone size: .
V gene: TRBV6-1
D gene: TRBD1
J gene: TRBJ1-5

CDR3 protein: ASSILGTGETQY
clone size: once
V gene: TRBV19
D gene: .
J gene: TRBJ2-5

CDR3 protein: ASSSRQGTNYGYT
clone size: .
V gene: TRBV9
D gene: TRBD1
J gene: TRBJ1-2

CDR3 protein: ASSHPSGGGTGELF
clone size: .
V gene: TRBV9
D gene: TRBD2
J gene: TRBJ2-2

CDR3 protein: ASRGGRRERTDTQY
clone size: .
V gene: TRBV2
D gene: TRBD2
J gene: TRBJ2-3

CDR3 protein: ASSSWTGDLSWTQY
clone size: .
V gene: TRBV5-6
D gene: TRBD1
J gene: TRBJ2-5

CDR3 protein: ASSDRFLGDIQY
clone size: .
V gene: TRBV19
D gene: .
J gene: TRBJ2-4

CDR3 protein: AWRRQRRGTSGRAGGF
clone size: .
V gene: TRBV30
D gene: TRBD2
J gene: TRBJ2-7

CDR3 protein: ASREGTGRNEQF
clone size: once
V gene: TRBV6-5
D gene: TRBD1
J gene: TRBJ2-1

CDR3 protein: ASSPRQGPNEKLF
clone size: .
V gene: TRBV19
D gene: TRBD1
J gene: TRBJ1-4

CDR3 protein: ASGSGGRGTYEQY
clone size: .
V gene: TRBV27
D gene: TRBD2
J gene: TRBJ2-7

CDR3 protein: ASSSSPTGVLRATEAF
clone size: once
V gene: TRBV7-9
D gene: .
J gene: TRBJ1-1

CDR3 protein: ASSPYRATEAF
clone size: .
V gene: TRBV5-4
D gene: .
J gene: TRBJ1-1

CDR3 protein: ASSPLVNTEAF
clone size: .
V gene: TRBV18
D gene: .
J gene: TRBJ1-1

CDR3 protein: ASSLTSGGAGKDTQY
clone size: .
V gene: TRBV4-1
D gene: TRBD2
J gene: TRBJ2-3

CDR3 protein: ASSLKGGGQPQH
clone size: few
V gene: TRBV5-1
D gene: .
J gene: TRBJ1-5

CDR3 protein: ASSMMRSGANVLT
clone size: .
V gene: TRBV19
D gene: .
J gene: TRBJ2-6

CDR3 protein: AWRRQGTGELF
clone size: .
V gene: TRBV30
D gene: TRBD1
J gene: TRBJ2-2

CDR3 protein: ASSLGAKTEAF
clone size: .
V gene: TRBV5-1
D gene: .
J gene: TRBJ1-1

CDR3 protein: ASSPRDSSSYEQY
clone size: .
V gene: TRBV6-6
D gene: TRBD1
J gene: TRBJ2-7

CDR3 protein: ASSSTSNQPQH
clone size: .
V gene: TRBV5-1
D gene: .
J gene: TRBJ1-5

CDR3 protein: ASSLTGNNQPQH
clone size: .
V gene: TRBV11-2
D gene: .
J gene: TRBJ1-5

CDR3 protein: ASALGLAGQETQY
clone size: once
V gene: TRBV6-6
D gene: TRBD2
J gene: TRBJ2-5